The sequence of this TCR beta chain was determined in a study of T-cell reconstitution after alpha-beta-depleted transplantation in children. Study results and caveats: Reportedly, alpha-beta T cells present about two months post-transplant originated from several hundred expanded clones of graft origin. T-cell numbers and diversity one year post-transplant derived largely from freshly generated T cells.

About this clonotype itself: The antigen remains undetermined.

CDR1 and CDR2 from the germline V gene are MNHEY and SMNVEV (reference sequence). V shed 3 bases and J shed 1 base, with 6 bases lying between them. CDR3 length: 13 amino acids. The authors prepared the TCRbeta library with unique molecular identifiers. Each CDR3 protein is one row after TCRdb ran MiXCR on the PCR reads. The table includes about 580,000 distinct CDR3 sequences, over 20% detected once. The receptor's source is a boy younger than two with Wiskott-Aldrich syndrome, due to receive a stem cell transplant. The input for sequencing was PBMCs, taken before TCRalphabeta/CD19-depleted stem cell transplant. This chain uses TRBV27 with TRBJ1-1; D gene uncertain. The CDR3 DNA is TGTGCCAGCAGTTTCCCGGGGAACACTGAAGCTTTCTTT. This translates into CASSFPGNTEAFF.